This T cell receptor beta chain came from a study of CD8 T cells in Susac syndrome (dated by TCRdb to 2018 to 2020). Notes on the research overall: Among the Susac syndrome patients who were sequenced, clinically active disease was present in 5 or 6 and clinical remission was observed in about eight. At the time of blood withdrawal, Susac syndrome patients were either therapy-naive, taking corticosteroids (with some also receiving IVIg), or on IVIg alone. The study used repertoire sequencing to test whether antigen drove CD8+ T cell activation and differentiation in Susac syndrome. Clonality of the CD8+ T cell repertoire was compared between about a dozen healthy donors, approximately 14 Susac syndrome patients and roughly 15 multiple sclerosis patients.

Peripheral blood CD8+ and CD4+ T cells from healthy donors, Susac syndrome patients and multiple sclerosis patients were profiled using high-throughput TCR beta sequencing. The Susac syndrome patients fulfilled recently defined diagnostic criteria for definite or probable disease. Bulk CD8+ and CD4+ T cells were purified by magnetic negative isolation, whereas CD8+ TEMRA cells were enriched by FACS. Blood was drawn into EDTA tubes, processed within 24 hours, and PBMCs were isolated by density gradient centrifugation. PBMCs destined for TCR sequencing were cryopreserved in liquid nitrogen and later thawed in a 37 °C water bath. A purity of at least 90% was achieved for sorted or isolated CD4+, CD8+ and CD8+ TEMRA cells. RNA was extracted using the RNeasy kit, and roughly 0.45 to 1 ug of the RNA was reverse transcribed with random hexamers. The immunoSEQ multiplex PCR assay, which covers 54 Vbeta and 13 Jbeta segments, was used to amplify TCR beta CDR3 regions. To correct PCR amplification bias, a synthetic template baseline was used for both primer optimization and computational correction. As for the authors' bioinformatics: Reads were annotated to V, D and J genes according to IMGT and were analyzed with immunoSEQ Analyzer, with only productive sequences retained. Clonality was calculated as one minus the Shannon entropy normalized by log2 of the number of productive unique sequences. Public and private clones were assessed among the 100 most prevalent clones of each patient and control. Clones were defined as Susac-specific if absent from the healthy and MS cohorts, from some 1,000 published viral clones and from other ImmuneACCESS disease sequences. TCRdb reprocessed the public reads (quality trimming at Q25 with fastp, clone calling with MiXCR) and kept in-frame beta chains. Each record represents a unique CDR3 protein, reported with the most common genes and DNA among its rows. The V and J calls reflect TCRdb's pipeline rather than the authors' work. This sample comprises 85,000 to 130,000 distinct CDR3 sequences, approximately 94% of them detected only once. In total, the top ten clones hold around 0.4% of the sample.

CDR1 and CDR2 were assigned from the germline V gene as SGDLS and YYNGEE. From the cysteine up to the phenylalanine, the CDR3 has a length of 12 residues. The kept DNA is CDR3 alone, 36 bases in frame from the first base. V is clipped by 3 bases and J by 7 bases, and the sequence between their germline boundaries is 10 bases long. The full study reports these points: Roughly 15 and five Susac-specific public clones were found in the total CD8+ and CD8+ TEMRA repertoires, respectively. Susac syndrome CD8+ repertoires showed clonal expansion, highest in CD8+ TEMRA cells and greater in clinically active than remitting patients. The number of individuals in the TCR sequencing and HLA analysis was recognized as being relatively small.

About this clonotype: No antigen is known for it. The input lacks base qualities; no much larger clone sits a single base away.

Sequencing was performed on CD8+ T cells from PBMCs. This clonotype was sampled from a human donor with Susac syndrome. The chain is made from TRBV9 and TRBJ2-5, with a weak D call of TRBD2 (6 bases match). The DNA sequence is TGTGCCAGCAGCGGGCAGGAGGGGACCCAGTACTTC. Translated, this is CASSGQEGTQYF. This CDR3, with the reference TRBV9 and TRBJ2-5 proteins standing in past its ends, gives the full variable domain DSGVTQTPKHLITATGQRVTLRCSPRSGDLSVYWYQQSLDQGLQFLIQYYNGEERAKGNILERFSAQQFPDLHSELNLSSLELGDSALYFCASSGQEGTQYFGPGTRLLVL.